The rows below give T cell receptor beta chains drawn from one sample of a study of control samples from healthy donors and cancer patients. The repertoire was sequenced with immunoSEQ multiplex PCR; TCRdb's copy has only in-frame clones and lacks some. The sample has tens of thousands of clones, approximately 89% seen once. The sequencing input was blood. The source of these receptors is a man between 50 and 59 years old in good health. CDR3s include the opening cysteine and the closing phenylalanine or tryptophan. A D gene is named only where the DNA matches it firmly. The size entry is marked missing in some rows and otherwise reads once, few, many or a size class.

d_gene	abundance	v_gene	CDR3aa
NA	NA	TRBV5-1	CASSLEGTQYF
TRBD1	NA	TRBV3-1/TRBV3-2	CASSPGQENEKLFF
NA	NA	TRBV7-9	CASSYSTDTQYF
NA	NA	TRBV21-1	CASSRIYGMQPQHF
NA	once	TRBV14	CASSQEKYYGYTF
NA	NA	TRBV3-1/TRBV3-2	CASSQTQKSPLHF
NA	NA	TRBV5-1	CASTNPGEEHGYTF
TRBD2	once	TRBV5-1	CASSLDGGGPSGNEQFF
TRBD2	NA	TRBV3-1/TRBV3-2	CASSRSTSGLGETQYF
NA	NA	TRBV30	CAWEVNYGYTF